This T cell receptor (beta chain) stems from a study of shared clonotypes between healthy human individuals (dated by TCRdb to 2020 to 2022). Turning to the overall study: A few men and two women, aged 18 to 49 years, made up the cohort. Per donor, three plates each were used for CD4 naive and CD4 memory, two for CD8 naive, and one for CD8 memory. The study deeply sequenced blood TCR repertoires of five healthy adults to estimate repertoire size and the extent of clonotype sharing between individuals. Libraries were prepared and TCR repertoires were sequenced by different laboratories using diverse techniques, in order to increase sequencing depth and limit assay-specific biases. Leukapheresis yielded between about 0.9 and 9 billion PBMCs per donor.

CD8 naive samples consisted of CD45RO-negative cells that were positively selected for CCR7, yielding a CD45RA+CCR7+ population without TemRA cells. Donors were healthy HIV-negative adults with no recently reported acute infections or vaccinations. All donors were Caucasian adults living in Nashville, Tennessee, USA. Blood was collected by leukapheresis, and PBMCs were isolated by Ficoll-Histopaque density gradient centrifugation and then cryopreserved in liquid nitrogen vapor phase. Analytical flow cytometry was used to check the purity and quantity of every magnetically sorted T cell population. Genomic DNA was isolated from every sorted fraction and measured by UV absorbance on a Nanodrop 2000c. Using the deep immunoSEQ assay, TCR CDR3 regions were amplified from genomic DNA by multiplex PCR. Genomic DNA extracted from each cell subset was distributed evenly over all wells of several immunoSEQ 96-well plates, and each plate served as one replicate. Each replicate PCR for sorted subsets received roughly 0.2 ug genomic DNA, equal to some 32,000 T cell genomes. The purified libraries were quantified using a Qubit 3.0 fluorometer, sized with a Bioanalyzer 2100, and then quantified again using the KAPA Library Quantification kit. Every immunoSEQ 96-well plate was sequenced on a dedicated single-read 150-cycle Illumina NextSeq 550 flow cell. From the authors' description of their analysis: Because the immunoSEQ output included only junctional sequences and no quality scores, the filtering could not be the same as the filtering used for full-length reads. Sequences were annotated with PyIR, a Python wrapper for IgBLAST v1.9, and V/J genes and CDR3 were assigned using IMGT germline references. Any read was removed if the V/J assignment was weak (E-value above 1e-6), the CDR3 was missing, or the read contained stop codons, out-of-frame junctions, or ambiguous translated residues. V3J clonotypes were defined by identical inferred V gene, J gene, and CDR3 amino acid sequence. The percentage overlap between two repertoires was calculated by dividing the number of shared unique clonotypes by the size of the smaller repertoire. Three approaches were used to assess repertoire richness: RTK rarefaction, the Chao1 estimator, and Recon v2.1 estimates of unobserved clonotypes. Generation probabilities were computed with OLGA for all TCRbeta clonotypes obtained by the gDNA method from several donors. Imported from immuneACCESS, the table was reduced by TCRdb to in-frame sequences with V and J called. These copies leave out some clones; in studies compared against another copy, an unresolved V gene accounts for under half, and the cause of the remainder is not known. That table furnishes V, J and clone size, whereas the DNA furnished D and trimming. This sample holds millions of clones; about 95% were observed only once. About 1.1% of the sample is held by the ten biggest clonotypes.

Points the paper makes about the study in general: Only blood was sampled, and tissue TCR repertoires likely differ from those in blood. Even with the large sequencing depth, rarefaction of the sorted-subset datasets indicated that sequencing was incomplete. Compared with non-shared clonotypes, clonotypes shared by all four sorted-subset donors had higher generation probabilities. Because the study included only a small number of donors, the genetic and exposure-history diversity represented was limited. Pairwise subsampling indicated that sequencing depth was expected to affect the degree of clonotype sharing among donors. Naive subsets generally had larger estimated clonotype richness than memory subsets. When four donors were compared, the shared fraction of clonotypes was around 5% for naive CD4, more than 3% for naive CD8, more than 2% for memory CD4, and roughly 0.4% for memory CD8.

Between the V and J ends, shortened by 0 bases and 0 bases respectively, the junction contains 13 bases. CDR1 and CDR2 (LGHNA, YSLEER) derive from the germline V gene. The CDR3 contains 17 residues, cysteine and phenylalanine counted. CDR3 DNA only is kept here, 51 bases in frame from base 1. With regard to this clone: Its antigen remains unidentified. The record has no base qualities; no much larger clone is one base away.

The chain employs TRBV4-3 and TRBJ2-3; the D gene is perhaps TRBD2, from 6 matching bases. Sequenced: naive CD8+ T cells sorted from blood. In the paper's terms, the cell subset or site label means: CD45RA+CCR7+. This clonotype was sampled from a man aged 18 to 30 in good health. The nucleotide sequence reads TGCGCCAGCAGCCAAGAGGCGGGACTTGCTAGCACAGATACGCAGTATTTT. This sequence encodes CASSQEAGLASTDTQYF.